The 20 T cell receptor beta chains listed next were all sequenced from one sample in a study of CD8+ T cells in alopecia areata. Extracted RNA was reverse transcribed, and the resulting cDNA served as sequencing template. Profiling relied on immunoSEQ multiplex PCR, and the TCRdb table lists in-frame clones only, not all of them. This table holds about 180,000 clones, approximately 70% found once. The material was CD8+ T cells sorted from blood, obtained at week 0. The receptors originated from a human donor with alopecia areata.

The chain combines TRBV19 with TRBJ2-1; 10 nucleotides align to TRBD1. This CDR3 has 15 residues. J gave up 2 bases and V 9 bases, and 7 bases lay outside the gene matches. Germline V gives CDR1 LNHDA, CDR2 SQIVND (reference sequence). CDR3: CASSPGTGAYNEQFF. CDR3 sequence (DNA): TGTGCCAGCAGCCCCGGGACAGGGGCCTACAATGAGCAGTTCTTC.

The chain links TRBV11-2 to TRBJ2-2; D unclear. V was clipped by 5 bases and J by 7 bases, with 11 bases between them. Germline CDR1 and CDR2: SGHAT and FQNNGV. The CDR3 runs 13 residues. The CDR3 nucleotides are TGTGCCAGCAGCGACGAATACGGCGGGGAGCTGTTTTTT. It encodes CASSDEYGGELFF.

The gene calls are TRBV7-9 and TRBJ1-1, with 7 bases fitting TRBD1. V lost 1 base and J lost 3; bases outside the gene matches: 8. The CDR3 runs 16 residues. From germline, CDR1 is SEHNR and CDR2 FQNEAQ (reference sequence). CDR3 sequence reads: CASSLGPQGRYTEAFF. The CDR3 region has the DNA TGTGCCAGCAGCTTAGGGCCACAGGGGCGGTACACTGAAGCTTTCTTT.

The chain has TRBV25-1 and TRBJ1-2, with D possibly being TRBD1 (6 bases). The ends were cut back, 10 bases at V and 9 bases at J, with 18 bases in the middle. Germline values: CDR1 MGHDK, CDR2 SYGVNS. The CDR3 spans 12 residues. The CDR3 region has the DNA TGTGCCACCACCGATGGGGGGCTAAGCTACACCTTC. Protein product: CATTDGGLSYTF.

The J gene is TRBJ2-3, the V gene TRBV7-9; TRBD1 or TRBD2 may be the D gene (5 bases each). CDR1 is SEHNR, CDR2 FQNEAQ, per germline (reference sequence). V was clipped by 6 bases and J by 4 bases, with 14 bases between them. The CDR3 is 14 amino acids. CDR3 in DNA: TGTGCCAGCAGTCCGACAGCTAGCTCAGATACGCAGTATTTT. Translating gives CASSPTASSDTQYF.

The chain is built from TRBV21-1 and TRBJ2-4. TRBV21-1 constitutes a pseudogene. The CDR3 is made up of 13 amino acids. CDR3 region: CASSKNPRHIQYF. For the CDR3, the DNA is TGTGCCAGCAGCAAAAACCCCCGGCACATTCAGTACTTC.

CDR3 region: CASSPGSVGSYEQYF. CDR3 bases: TGTGCCAGCAGCCCGGGATCTGTCGGGTCCTACGAGCAGTACTTC. This chain links TRBV5-6 with TRBJ2-7; D is possibly TRBD2 (5 bases). With 4 bases removed from V and 1 base from J, the gap between germline ends came to 15 bases. The CDR3 extends over 15 amino acids. From germline, CDR1 is SGHDT and CDR2 YYEEEE.

The chain joins TRBV27 to TRBJ2-7; D may be TRBD1 (8 bases). The V end lost 5 bases, the J end lost 2 bases, and 16 bases lay between the germline ends. The CDR3 is 15 amino acids. Germline V gene data show CDR1 as MNHEY and CDR2 as SMNVEV (reference sequence). In DNA, the CDR3 is TGTGCCAGCAGTGTCACAGGGGGGGGAACCTACGAGCAGTACTTC. This gives the protein CASSVTGGGTYEQYF.

The J gene is TRBJ2-5, the V gene TRBV7-9; D might be TRBD2 (6 bases). Germline CDR1 reads SEHNR; CDR2 reads FQNEAQ (reference sequence). This CDR3 comprises 15 residues. Trimming cost V 5 bases and J 1 base, with 14 bases left between them. The DNA for the CDR3 is TGTGCCAGCAGCCTCCGCAGGAGGGCCCAAGAGACCCAGTACTTC. Protein product: CASSLRRRAQETQYF.

The table lists this clone with a few counts. The genes are TRBV21-1 and TRBJ2-7; the table's D call of TRBD2 was not tested on the DNA. TRBV21-1 constitutes a pseudogene. The CDR3 loop spans 12 amino acids. In DNA form, the CDR3 reads TGTGCCAGCAGCAAAGGCGGAAGCGAGCAGTACTTC. Amino acids: CASSKGGSEQYF.

The chain links TRBV30 to TRBJ2-7; tentatively, D is TRBD1 (6 bases). The CDR3 spans 15 residues. Germline assignment: CDR1 GTSNPN and CDR2 SVGIG (reference sequence). V lost 0 bases to trimming and J lost 2 bases, with 14 bases between them. Written as DNA, the CDR3 is TGTGCCTGGAGTGTAGGGTTGACAGGACCCTACGAGCAGTACTTC. Residues: CAWSVGLTGPYEQYF.

The J gene is TRBJ1-1, the V gene TRBV19; D is unresolved. Per the germline V gene, CDR1 is LNHDA and CDR2 is SQIVND (reference sequence). The CDR3 consists of 12 residues. V was trimmed by 3 bases and J by 11 bases, leaving 13 bases between them. CDR3 region: CASSIGPLEAFF. In DNA, the CDR3 is TGTGCCAGTAGTATTGGGCCCCTAGAGGCTTTCTTT.

The V call is TRBV27, the J call TRBJ1-2; no definite D call. V dropped 3 bases and J dropped 5 bases, with 16 bases sitting between them. CDR1 and CDR2 from the germline V gene are MNHEY and SMNVEV (reference sequence). The CDR3 is made up of 15 amino acids. The chain's CDR3 is CASSFSTVAPYGYTF. In DNA form, the CDR3 reads TGTGCCAGCAGTTTTTCGACGGTAGCCCCGTATGGCTACACCTTC.

The chain uses TRBV29-1 and TRBJ2-2, with D uncertain. The CDR3 extends over 15 amino acids. Trimming removed 0 bases from V and 0 bases from J, with 8 bases in between. Germline V gene data show CDR1 as SQVTM and CDR2 as ANQGSEA. Here the CDR3 DNA reads TGCAGCGTTGAAGATCCGTGGACGAACACCGGGGAGCTGTTTTTT. It is translated as CSVEDPWTNTGELFF.

The chain employs TRBV13 and TRBJ1-1; D is possibly TRBD1 (5 bases). The V end was cut by 5 bases, the J end by 1 base, with 11 bases between. Germline assignment: CDR1 PRHDT and CDR2 FYEKMQ (reference sequence). The length of the CDR3 is 14 residues. CDR3 amino acids: CASSGQTGNTEAFF. The CDR3 nucleotides are TGTGCCAGCAGCGGCCAAACAGGGAACACTGAAGCTTTCTTT.

Only a few counts were recorded for this clone. This chain links TRBV7-9 with TRBJ2-7; the match to TRBD1 covers 7 bases. V dropped 5 bases and J dropped 2; count of bases not matched to a gene: 12. The CDR3 length is 16 residues. CDR1 and CDR2 from the germline V gene are SEHNR and FQNEAQ (reference sequence). The CDR3 here is CASSGRTGAWAYEQYF. Written as DNA, the CDR3 is TGTGCCAGCAGCGGACGAACAGGGGCTTGGGCCTACGAGCAGTACTTC.

J is TRBJ2-1 and V is TRBV6-1; D may be TRBD2 (5 bases). CDR3 size: 13 residues. V was shortened by 7 bases and J by 4 bases, with 11 bases between the two germline ends. From germline, CDR1 is MNHNS and CDR2 SASEGT. The CDR3 here is CASIRGGYNEQFF. As DNA, the CDR3 is TGTGCCAGCATTCGTGGAGGATACAATGAGCAGTTCTTC.

This sequence joins TRBV5-1 and TRBJ2-7; D is perhaps TRBD2 (7 bases). The CDR3 totals 14 residues. V shed 2 bases and J shed 2 bases, with 11 bases lying between them. The germline CDR1 and CDR2 sequences are SGHRS and YFSETQ. CDR3 in DNA: TGCGCCAGCAGCTTATCGGGGGGCACCTACGAGCAGTACTTC. Its protein is CASSLSGGTYEQYF.

The rearrangement uses TRBV4-1 and TRBJ1-1, with D possibly matching TRBD1 (5 bases). This CDR3 has 15 amino acids. The V end was cut by 3 bases, the J end by 2 bases, with 13 bases between. Germline values: CDR1 MGHRA, CDR2 YSYEKL. CDR3 nucleotides: TGCGCCAGCAGCCAGAACAGGCAGGAAAACACTGAAGCTTTCTTT. Translating it yields CASSQNRQENTEAFF.

The chain links TRBV4-1 to TRBJ1-5, with D unclear. The ends were cut back, 0 bases at V and 5 bases at J, with 11 bases in the middle. CDR1 and CDR2 from the germline V gene are MGHRA and YSYEKL. This CDR3 spans 15 amino acids. CDR3 protein: CASSQDWSWDQPQHF. CDR3 sequence (DNA): TGCGCCAGCAGCCAAGACTGGTCCTGGGATCAGCCCCAGCATTTT.